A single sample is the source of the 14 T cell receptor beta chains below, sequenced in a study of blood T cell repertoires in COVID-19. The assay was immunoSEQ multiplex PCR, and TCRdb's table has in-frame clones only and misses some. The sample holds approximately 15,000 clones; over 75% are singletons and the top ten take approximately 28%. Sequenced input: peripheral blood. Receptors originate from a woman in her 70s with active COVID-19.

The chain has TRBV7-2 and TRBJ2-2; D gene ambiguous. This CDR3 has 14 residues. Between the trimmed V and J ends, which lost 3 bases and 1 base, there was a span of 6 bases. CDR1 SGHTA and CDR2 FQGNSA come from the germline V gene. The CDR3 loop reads CASSFFRNTGELFF. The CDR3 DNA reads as TGTGCCAGCAGCTTTTTTCGGAACACCGGGGAGCTGTTTTTT.

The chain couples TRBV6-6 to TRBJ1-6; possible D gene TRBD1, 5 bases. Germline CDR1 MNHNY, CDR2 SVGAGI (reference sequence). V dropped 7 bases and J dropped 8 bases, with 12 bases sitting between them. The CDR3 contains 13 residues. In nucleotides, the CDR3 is TGTGCCAGCAACGGACAAAATGATTCACCCCTCCACTTT. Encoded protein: CASNGQNDSPLHF.

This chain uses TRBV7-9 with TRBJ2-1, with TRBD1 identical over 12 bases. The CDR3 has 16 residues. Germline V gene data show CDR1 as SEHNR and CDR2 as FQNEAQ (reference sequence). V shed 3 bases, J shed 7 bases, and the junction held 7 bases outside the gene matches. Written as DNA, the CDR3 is TGTGCCAGCAGCTTGGGACAGGGGGCGGTTGGGAATGAGCAGTTCTTC. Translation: CASSLGQGAVGNEQFF.

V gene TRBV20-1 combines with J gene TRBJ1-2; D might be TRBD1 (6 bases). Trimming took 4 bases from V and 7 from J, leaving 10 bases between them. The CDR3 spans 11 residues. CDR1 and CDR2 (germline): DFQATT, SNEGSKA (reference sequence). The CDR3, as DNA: TGCAGTGCTACGGGGGGCATTGGCTACACCTTC. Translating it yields CSATGGIGYTF.

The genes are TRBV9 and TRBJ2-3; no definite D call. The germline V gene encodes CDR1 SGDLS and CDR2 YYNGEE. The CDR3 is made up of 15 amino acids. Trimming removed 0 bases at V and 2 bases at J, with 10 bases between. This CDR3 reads CASSVGAFITDTQYF. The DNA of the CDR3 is TGTGCCAGCAGCGTAGGGGCCTTTATCACAGATACGCAGTATTTT.

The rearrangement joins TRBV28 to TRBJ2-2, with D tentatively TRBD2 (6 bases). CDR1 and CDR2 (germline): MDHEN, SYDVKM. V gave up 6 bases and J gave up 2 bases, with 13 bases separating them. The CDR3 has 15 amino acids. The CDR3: CASSPGTLNTGELFF. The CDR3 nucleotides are TGTGCCAGCAGCCCCGGGACTCTCAACACCGGGGAGCTGTTTTTT.

The CDR3 bases are TGCGCCAGCAGCTTGGTGCTAGCGGGAAACACCGGGGAGCTGTTTTTT. This sequence encodes CASSLVLAGNTGELFF. V is TRBV5-1 and J is TRBJ2-2; TRBD2 matches 9 bases. CDR3 length: 16 residues. With 0 bases clipped from V and 2 bases from J, the junction kept 2 bases outside the gene matches. Germline-derived CDR1 and CDR2 are SGHRS and YFSETQ.

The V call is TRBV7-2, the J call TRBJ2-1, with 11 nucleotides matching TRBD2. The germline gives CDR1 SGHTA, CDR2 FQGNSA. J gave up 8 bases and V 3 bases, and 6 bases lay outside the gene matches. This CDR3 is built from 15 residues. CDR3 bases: TGTGCCAGCAGCTTGGCTAGCGGGAGGCTTGATGAGCAGTTCTTC. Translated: CASSLASGRLDEQFF.

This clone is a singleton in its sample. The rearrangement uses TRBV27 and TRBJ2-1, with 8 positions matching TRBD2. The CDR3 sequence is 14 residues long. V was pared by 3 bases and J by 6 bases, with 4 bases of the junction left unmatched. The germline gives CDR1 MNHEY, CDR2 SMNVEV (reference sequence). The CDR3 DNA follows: TGTGCCAGCAGTTTCCCCGGACTAGCCAATGAGCAGTTCTTC. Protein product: CASSFPGLANEQFF.

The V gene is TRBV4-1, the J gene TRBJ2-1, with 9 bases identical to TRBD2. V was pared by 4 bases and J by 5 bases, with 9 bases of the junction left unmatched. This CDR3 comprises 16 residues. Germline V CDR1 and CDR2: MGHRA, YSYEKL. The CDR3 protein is CASSRQTSGGHNEQFF. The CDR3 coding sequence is TGCGCCAGCAGCCGACAGACTAGCGGAGGGCACAATGAGCAGTTCTTC.

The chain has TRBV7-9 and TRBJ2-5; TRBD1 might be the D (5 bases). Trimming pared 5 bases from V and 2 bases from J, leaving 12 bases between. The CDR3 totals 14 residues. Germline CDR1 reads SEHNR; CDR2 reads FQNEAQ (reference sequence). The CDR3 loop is CASSALTVQETQYF. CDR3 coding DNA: TGTGCCAGCAGCGCGTTGACAGTTCAAGAGACCCAGTACTTC.

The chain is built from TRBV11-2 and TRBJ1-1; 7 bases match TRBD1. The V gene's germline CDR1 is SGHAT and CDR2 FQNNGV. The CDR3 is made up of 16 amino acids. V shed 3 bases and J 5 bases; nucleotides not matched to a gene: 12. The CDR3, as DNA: TGTGCCAGCAGCTTGGGAATGGAGGGGGCAGGAACTGAAGCTTTCTTT. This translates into CASSLGMEGAGTEAFF.

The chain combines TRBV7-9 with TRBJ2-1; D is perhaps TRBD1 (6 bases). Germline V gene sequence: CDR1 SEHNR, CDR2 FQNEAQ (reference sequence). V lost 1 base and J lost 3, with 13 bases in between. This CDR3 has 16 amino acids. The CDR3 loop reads CASSLGAGGGYNEQFF. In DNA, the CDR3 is TGTGCCAGCAGCTTAGGGGCTGGGGGCGGCTACAATGAGCAGTTCTTC.

The CDR3 coding sequence is TGCGCCAGCAGCTTGACCCCCGGGACAGGGGGGACAGATACGCAGTATTTT. Protein sequence: CASSLTPGTGGTDTQYF. The chain uses TRBV5-1 and TRBJ2-3; 11 bases align to TRBD1. Germline CDR1 reads SGHRS; CDR2 reads YFSETQ. The CDR3 covers 17 residues. Unmatched junction bases numbered 7, after V lost 1 base and J lost 3 bases.